This section outlines one T cell receptor beta chain sequence together with its context. The protocol was immunoSEQ multiplex PCR, while the TCRdb copy is restricted to in-frame clones and leaves out a portion. The sample lists approximately 38,000 clones, about 82% occurring once. This entry comes from a study of OX40 agonist ivuxolimab in advanced cancers. The CDR3 sequence is 14 residues long. Sequences were derived from CD4+ or CD8+ T cells sorted from blood, sampled in a trial of the OX40 agonist ivuxolimab. The chain employs TRBV7-5 and TRBJ1-4. TRBV7-5 is deemed a pseudogene. This sequence was found in an adult with an advanced solid tumor such as melanoma, head and neck, liver or kidney cancer. The CDR3 here is CVRSRGGINEKLFF. The DNA of the CDR3 is TGTGTCAGAAGCCGGGGGGGGATCAATGAAAAACTGTTTTTT.